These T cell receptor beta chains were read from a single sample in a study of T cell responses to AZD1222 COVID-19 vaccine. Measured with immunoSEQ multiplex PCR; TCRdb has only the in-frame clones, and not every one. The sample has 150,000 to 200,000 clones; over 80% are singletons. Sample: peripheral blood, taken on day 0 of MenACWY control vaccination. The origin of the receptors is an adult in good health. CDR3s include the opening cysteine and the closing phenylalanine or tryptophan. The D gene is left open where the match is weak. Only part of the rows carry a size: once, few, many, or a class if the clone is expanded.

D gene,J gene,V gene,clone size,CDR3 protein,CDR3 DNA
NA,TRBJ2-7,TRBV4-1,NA,CASSQERGGSQVYEQYF,TGCGCCAGCAGCCAAGAACGAGGAGGTAGCCAGGTCTACGAGCAGTACTTC
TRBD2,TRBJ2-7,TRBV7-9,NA,CASSPRLAETYEQYF,TGTGCCAGCAGCCCTAGACTAGCGGAAACCTACGAGCAGTACTTC
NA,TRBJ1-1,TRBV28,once,CASSLTTGNTEAFF,TGTGCCAGCAGTCTTACGACAGGGAACACTGAAGCTTTCTTT
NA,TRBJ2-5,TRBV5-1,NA,CASSLGRAQETQYF,TGCGCCAGCAGCTTGGGACGGGCGCAAGAGACCCAGTACTTC
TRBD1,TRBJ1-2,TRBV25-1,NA,CASSAGTGSYTF,TGTGCCAGCAGTGCTGGGACAGGCAGCTACACCTTC
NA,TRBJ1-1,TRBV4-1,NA,CASSQDTQAFF,TGCGCCAGCAGCCAAGATACCCAAGCTTTCTTT
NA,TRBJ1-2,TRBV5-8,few,CASTRRLTYYGYTF,TGTGCCAGCACCCGAAGGTTGACGTACTATGGCTACACCTTC
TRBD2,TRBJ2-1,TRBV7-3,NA,CASSLTGGSYNEQFF,TGTGCCAGCAGCTTAACCGGGGGGAGTTACAATGAGCAGTTCTTC
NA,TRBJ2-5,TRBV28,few,CASTSAGESSETQYF,TGTGCCAGCACCTCGGCAGGGGAATCGTCAGAGACCCAGTACTTC
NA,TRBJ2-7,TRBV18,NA,CASSQTGSGSYEQYF,TGTGCCAGCTCCCAGACCGGGAGTGGTTCCTACGAGCAGTACTTC
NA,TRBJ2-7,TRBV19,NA,CASKEGTSYEQYF,TGTGCCTCAAAAGAGGGGACCTCCTACGAGCAGTACTTC
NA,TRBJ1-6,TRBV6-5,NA,CASSSRPNYNSPLHF,TGTGCCAGCAGCAGCCGACCCAACTATAATTCACCCCTCCACTTT
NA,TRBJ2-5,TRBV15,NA,CATSRGVGETQYF,TGTGCCACCAGCAGAGGGGTAGGAGAGACCCAGTACTTC
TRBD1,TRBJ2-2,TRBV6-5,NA,CASSYNRGRSGELFF,TGTGCCAGCAGTTACAACAGGGGGCGGTCCGGGGAGCTGTTTTTT
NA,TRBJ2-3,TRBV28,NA,CASSPDLFASTDTQYF,TGTGCCAGCAGCCCCGACTTGTTCGCTAGCACAGATACGCAGTATTTT
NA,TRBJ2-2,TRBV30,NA,CAWSALGLDTGELFF,TGTGCCTGGAGTGCCCTGGGGTTGGACACCGGGGAGCTGTTTTTT
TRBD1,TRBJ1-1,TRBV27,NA,CASSFKPGGTEAFF,TGTGCCAGCAGCTTTAAACCAGGGGGAACTGAAGCTTTCTTT
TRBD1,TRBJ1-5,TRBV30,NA,CAWSRGTGAQPQHF,TGTGCCTGGAGTAGGGGGACAGGGGCTCAGCCCCAGCATTTT
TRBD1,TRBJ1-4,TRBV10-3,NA,CAISAGQGANEKLFF,TGTGCCATCAGTGCCGGACAGGGTGCTAATGAAAAACTGTTTTTT
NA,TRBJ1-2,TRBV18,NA,CASSAPGSGGYTF,TGTGCCAGCTCAGCCCCAGGGTCTGGCGGCTACACCTTC
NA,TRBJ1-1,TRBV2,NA,CASSTNTEAFF,TGTGCCAGCAGCACTAACACTGAAGCTTTCTTT
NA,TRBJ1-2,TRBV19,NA,CASSIGRKYGYTF,TGTGCCAGTAGTATCGGACGGAAATATGGCTACACCTTC
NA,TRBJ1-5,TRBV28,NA,CASSYSGRGNQPQHF,TGTGCCAGCAGTTACTCCGGGCGGGGCAATCAGCCCCAGCATTTT
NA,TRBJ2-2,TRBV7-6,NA,CASSHQVGGYTGELFF,TGTGCCAGCAGCCATCAAGTTGGGGGTTACACCGGGGAGCTGTTTTTT
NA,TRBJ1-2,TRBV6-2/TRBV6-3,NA,CASTPKAGNYGYTF,TGTGCCAGCACCCCCAAGGCGGGAAACTATGGCTACACCTTC
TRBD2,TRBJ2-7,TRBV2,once,CASRANRAGVSEQYF,TGTGCCAGCAGGGCAAATCGAGCGGGAGTCTCCGAGCAGTACTTC
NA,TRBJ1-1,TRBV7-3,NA,CASRTQGNTEAFF,TGTGCCAGCAGGACTCAGGGGAACACTGAAGCTTTCTTT
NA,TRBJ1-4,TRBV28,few,CASFGGRDTNEKLFF,TGTGCCAGCTTCGGGGGGAGAGATACTAATGAAAAACTGTTTTTT
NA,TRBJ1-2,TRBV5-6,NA,CASTLTGVDLYGYTF,TGTGCCAGCACCCTGACAGGTGTCGACCTCTATGGCTACACCTTC
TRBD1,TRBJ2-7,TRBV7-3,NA,CASSLGQGDEQYF,TGTGCCAGCAGCTTAGGGCAGGGGGACGAGCAGTACTTC
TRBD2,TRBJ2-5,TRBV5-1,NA,CASSTGLAGVVETQYF,TGCGCCAGCAGCACGGGACTAGCGGGAGTTGTAGAGACCCAGTACTTC
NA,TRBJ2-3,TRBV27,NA,CASSFILADTQYF,TGTGCCAGCAGTTTCATATTAGCAGATACGCAGTATTTT
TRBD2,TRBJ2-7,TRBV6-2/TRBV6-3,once,CASSYASTSGGAFYEQYF,TGTGCCAGCAGTTACGCCTCGACTAGCGGGGGCGCGTTCTACGAGCAGTACTTC
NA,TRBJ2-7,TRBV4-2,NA,CASSQLTGGTGYEQYF,TGTGCCAGCAGCCAACTAACCGGGGGAACCGGCTACGAGCAGTACTTC
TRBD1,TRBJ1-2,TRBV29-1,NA,CSVTSDRETFSYGYTF,TGCAGCGTTACATCGGACAGGGAGACATTCAGCTATGGCTACACCTTC
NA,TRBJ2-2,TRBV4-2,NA,CASGGQNTGELFF,TGTGCCAGCGGCGGACAGAACACCGGGGAGCTGTTTTTT
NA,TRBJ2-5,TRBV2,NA,CASSIEETQYF,TGTGCCAGCAGTATAGAGGAGACCCAGTACTTC
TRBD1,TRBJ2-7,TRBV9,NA,CASSVELQGSDEQYF,TGTGCCAGCAGCGTAGAGTTACAGGGGTCCGACGAGCAGTACTTC
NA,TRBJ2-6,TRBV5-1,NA,CASKAGQESGANVLTF,TGCGCCAGCAAAGCGGGACAGGAATCTGGGGCCAACGTCCTGACTTTC
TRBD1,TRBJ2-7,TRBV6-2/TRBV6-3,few,CASSYSRDRVDEQYF,TGTGCCAGCAGTTACTCTCGGGACAGGGTCGACGAGCAGTACTTC
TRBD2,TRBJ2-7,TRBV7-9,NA,CASSSPSGGAYEQYF,TGTGCCAGCAGCTCACCTAGCGGGGGAGCCTACGAGCAGTACTTC